The T cell receptor (beta chain) under discussion was sequenced for a study of cytomegalovirus exposure and HLA in healthy donors. V shed 6 bases and J shed 2 bases, with 17 bases lying between them. The germline V gene encodes CDR1 MDHEN and CDR2 SYDVKM. CDR3 length: 15 residues. Notes on the study in general: The finding came from a later analysis; first-cohort TCR clusters tended to co-occur in the 130 or so validation repertoires.

The table lists this clone with a count of one. No antigen is known for it. Clones were read by immunoSEQ multiplex PCR, and TCRdb kept only the in-frame ones, dropping some. The sample lists some 290,000 clones; 88% were seen once. The sequenced sample was PBMCs. The chain joins TRBV28 to TRBJ2-7; a possible D gene is TRBD2 (6 bases). This clonotype was obtained from a man aged 25-40 years in good health and CMV-seronegative. The DNA of the CDR3 is TGTGCCAGCAGCCCTGGTACCGGGGGACCCTACGAGCAGTACTTC. Amino acids: CASSPGTGGPYEQYF.